The 5 T cell receptor beta chains reported below all come from one sample, sequenced in a study of CXCR3-negative and CXCR3-positive naive CD8 T cells. General study results and limits: The TRB CDR3s that CXCR3-positive naive cells carried were more hydrophobic than those of CXCR3-negative naive cells.

These receptors' targets are unknown. All TRB cDNA libraries came from 5' RACE performed with UMI labels. TCRdb re-called the 5' RACE reads; every CDR3 protein appears as one record, without DNA. Reported are over 150,000 distinct CDR3 sequences; the ten largest clones contain approximately 0.5%. Sequencing input: naive CXCR3+ CD8+ T cells from blood. Subset meaning: CD45RO-CCR7+CD27+CD95- naive CD8+ T cells expressing CXCR3 (TNR3+). The source of these receptors is a human donor in good health. Some clones in this sample may be carry-over from other donors' samples.

The CDR3: CASSPPPRGNEQFF. The chain combines TRBV27 with TRBJ2-1; with no DNA, the TCRdb D assignment of TRBD1 cannot be verified. The CDR3 totals 14 residues. The germline V gene has CDR1 MNHEY and CDR2 SMNVEV (reference sequence).

The chain has TRBV7-9 and TRBJ2-5; TCRdb calls TRBD1, which cannot be checked without DNA. Germline V lookup: CDR1 SEHNR, CDR2 FQNEAQ (reference sequence). The CDR3 runs to 13 residues. The chain's CDR3 is CASSAGREETQYF.

The rearrangement uses TRBV6-2 or TRBV6-3 and TRBJ1-1; TCRdb's D call of TRBD1 is untestable without DNA. Germline V CDR1 and CDR2: MNHEY, SVGEGT. The CDR3 loop spans 18 amino acids. The CDR3 sequence: CASSYSSRDRGLGTEAFF.

The gene calls are TRBV5-1 and TRBJ2-7. The germline V gene has CDR1 SGHRS and CDR2 YFSETQ. This CDR3 spans 11 amino acids. The CDR3 is CASSAYYEQYF.

V usage is TRBV6-2 or TRBV6-3 and J usage is TRBJ2-7; TCRdb's D gene call, TRBD2, goes unchecked for lack of DNA. Germline lookup yields CDR1 MNHEY and CDR2 SVGEGT. This CDR3 has 15 residues. The CDR3 is CASTSTTILTGEQYF.